The sample holds one count of the clone carrying this T cell receptor beta chain. Its target is not known. CDR1 SNHLY and CDR2 FYNNEI come from the germline V gene. The CDR3 is 11 residues long. With 6 bases removed from V and 10 bases from J, the gap between germline ends came to 12 bases. Using immunoSEQ multiplex PCR, the repertoire was profiled, and TCRdb retains in-frame clones only, with some absent. The data show 100,000 or so clones, about nine tenths seen once. The data were taken from a study of T cell responses to AZD1222 COVID-19 vaccine. Findings and caveats of the study: Most donors were white British, females outnumbered males, and clonal diversity was possibly underestimated.

Sample: peripheral blood, taken on day 0 of AZD1222 vaccination. This clonotype was obtained from an adult in good health. This chain joins TRBV2 and TRBJ1-2, with D uncertain. This chain's CDR3 is CASSIPRHYTF. The CDR3 bases are TGTGCCAGCAGCATACCCAGGCACTACACCTTC.